What follows are 29 T cell receptor beta chains derived from one specimen sequenced in a study of blood T cell repertoires in COVID-19. Repertoires were generated with immunoSEQ multiplex PCR, while TCRdb's copy carries only in-frame clones and drops some. Among fewer than 250,000 clones, 75% to 90% were seen once, and the ten largest hold 5.5% to 8.5%. The sequencing sample was made of peripheral blood. These receptors all come from a man aged 60 to 75 with acute or convalescent COVID-19.

This chain uses TRBV4-1 with TRBJ2-5; 7 bases match TRBD2. Germline CDR1 is MGHRA and CDR2 is YSYEKL. The CDR3 sequence is 17 residues long. V shed 0 bases, J shed 3 bases, and the junction held 10 bases outside the gene matches. The CDR3 DNA sequence: TGCGCCAGCAGCCAAGATCCCTCTCGGGGGGACGAAGAGACCCAGTACTTC. Translation: CASSQDPSRGDEETQYF.

CDR3 nucleotides: TGTGCCAGCAGCGTAGATGGACAGGGGGGAAACACCATATATTTT. The encoded protein is CASSVDGQGGNTIYF. The V and J genes are TRBV9 and TRBJ1-3; 9 bases match TRBD1. This CDR3 has 15 residues. The ends lost 0 bases at V and 4 bases at J; junction bases unmatched: 2. Looked up from germline, CDR1 is SGDLS and CDR2 is YYNGEE.

The genes are TRBV12-3 or TRBV12-4 and TRBJ2-7; no reliable D call. V lost 0 bases, J lost 2 bases, and 5 bases lay in between. This CDR3 is built from 13 residues. The CDR3 nucleotides read TGTGCCAGCAGTTTAGCGCGTCCCTACGAGCAGTACTTC. Translated, it gives CASSLARPYEQYF.

This chain uses TRBV7-3 with TRBJ2-2; D remains unclear. The CDR3 runs 15 residues. Trimming took 1 base from V and 2 from J, leaving 8 bases between them. Germline-derived CDR1 and CDR2 are SGHTA and FQGTGA. This CDR3 reads CASSLSGGNTGELFF. Written as DNA, the CDR3 is TGTGCCAGCAGCTTAAGCGGCGGAAACACCGGGGAGCTGTTTTTT. The full variable domain, rest sourced from reference TRBV7-3 and TRBJ2-2, is GAGVSQTPSNKVTEKGKYVELRCDPISGHTALYWYRQSLGQGPEFLIYFQGTGAADDSGLPNDRFFAVRPEGSVSTLKIQRTERGDSAVYLCASSLSGGNTGELFFGEGSRLTVL.

This clone was counted a few times. The J gene is TRBJ1-2, the V gene TRBV5-6, with a possible D match to TRBD1 (5 bases). The V end was cut by 4 bases, the J end by 5 bases, with 15 bases between. Germline V gene data show CDR1 as SGHDT and CDR2 as YYEEEE. CDR3 length: 14 residues. CDR3: CASSKGAGKYGYTF. The DNA for the CDR3 is TGTGCCAGCAGCAAAGGGGCAGGAAAATATGGCTACACCTTC.

The chain uses TRBV6-1 and TRBJ2-7, with unresolved D. CDR1 MNHNS and CDR2 SASEGT come from the germline V gene. This CDR3 comprises 13 residues. V gave up 0 bases and J gave up 2 bases, with 5 bases separating them. CDR3 sequence reads: CASSEAGTYEQYF. The CDR3 nucleotides are TGTGCCAGCAGTGAAGCTGGCACCTACGAGCAGTACTTC.

V and J are TRBV7-8 and TRBJ2-1; 12 nucleotides align to TRBD1. Germline V lookup: CDR1 SGHVS, CDR2 FQNEAQ. CDR3 length: 17 amino acids. V was clipped by 3 bases and J by 8 bases; unmatched bases: 11. The CDR3 here is CASSFPFTGTGGDEQFF. As DNA, the CDR3 is TGTGCCAGCAGCTTTCCCTTCACCGGGACAGGGGGCGATGAGCAGTTCTTC.

This chain links TRBV27 with TRBJ2-3; the D is unclear. V was cut by 5 bases and J by 0 bases, with 12 bases left in between. The CDR3 extends over 15 amino acids. In germline, CDR1 is MNHEY, CDR2 SMNVEV (reference sequence). DNA of the CDR3: TGTGCCAGCAGTGTAGACTCACCTAGCACAGATACGCAGTATTTT. Protein: CASSVDSPSTDTQYF.

The J gene is TRBJ2-3, the V gene TRBV11-2, with D perhaps matching TRBD2 (6 bases). The CDR3 runs to 12 residues. The germline CDR1 and CDR2 sequences are SGHAT and FQNNGV. V was clipped by 7 bases and J by 6 bases, with 11 bases between them. The CDR3 sequence is CASKVAGDTQYF. DNA for the CDR3: TGTGCCAGCAAGGTCGCGGGGGATACGCAGTATTTT.

In its sample, this clone was seen once. The J gene is TRBJ2-3, the V gene TRBV6-1; possible D gene TRBD1, 6 bases. The germline gives CDR1 MNHNS, CDR2 SASEGT. This CDR3 comprises 13 residues. V was shortened by 2 bases and J by 3 bases, with 6 bases between the two germline ends. As DNA, the CDR3 is TGTGCCAGCAGTGAACAGGGGACAGATACGCAGTATTTT. Encoded protein: CASSEQGTDTQYF.

The chain combines TRBV28 with TRBJ2-1; 7 nucleotides agree with TRBD2. Per germline, CDR1 MDHEN and CDR2 SYDVKM. V lost 5 bases to trimming and J lost 5 bases; unmatched junction nucleotides: 12. This CDR3 has 16 amino acids. The CDR3 loop reads CASSESSGGRHNEQFF. The CDR3 DNA reads as TGTGCCAGCAGTGAGTCTAGCGGTGGGCGCCACAATGAGCAGTTCTTC.

V usage is TRBV11-2 and J usage is TRBJ2-3; the D gene is possibly TRBD1 (5 bases). Germline V lookup: CDR1 SGHAT, CDR2 FQNNGV. The V end lost 3 bases, the J end lost 4 bases, and 14 bases lay between the germline ends. CDR3 size: 15 residues. CDR3 in DNA: TGTGCCAGCAGCTTGCGTAGGGGCTTGTCAGATACGCAGTATTTT. Encoded protein: CASSLRRGLSDTQYF.

This clone was found a few times. V usage is TRBV7-8 and J usage is TRBJ1-2; D is unclear. Per the germline V gene, CDR1 is SGHVS and CDR2 is FQNEAQ. The CDR3 covers 13 residues. V dropped 1 base and J dropped 8 bases, with 11 bases sitting between them. CDR3 DNA: TGTGCCAGCAGCTTAGAGCGAACCGGGGGCTACACCTTC. As protein: CASSLERTGGYTF. Full variable domain (rest looked up from reference TRBV7-8 and TRBJ1-2): GAGVSQSPRYKVAKRGQDVALRCDPISGHVSLFWYQQALGQGPEFLTYFQNEAQLDKSGLPSDRFFAERPEGSVSTLKIQRTQQEDSAVYLCASSLERTGGYTFGSGTRLTVV.

This clone has only a few counts. The genes are TRBV7-2 and TRBJ2-1; 13 bases line up with TRBD2. There are 15 residues in the CDR3. V shed 4 bases, J shed 7 bases, and the junction held 4 bases outside the gene matches. Germline lookup yields CDR1 SGHTA and CDR2 FQGNSA. CDR3 sequence reads: CASSSLAGGQNEQFF. The CDR3 nucleotides read TGTGCCAGCAGCTCACTAGCGGGGGGGCAGAATGAGCAGTTCTTC.

V usage is TRBV7-8 and J usage is TRBJ1-1, with D maybe TRBD1 (6 bases). The CDR3 sequence is 16 residues long. Trimming took off 10 bases at V and 0 bases at J, with 21 bases between the two ends. In germline, CDR1 is SGHVS, CDR2 FQNEAQ. The CDR3 spells CATQRVQGLVNTEAFF. The CDR3 coding sequence is TGTGCCACCCAAAGGGTACAGGGTTTAGTGAACACTGAAGCTTTCTTT.

This clone turned up a few times. The chain uses TRBV7-9 and TRBJ1-3; D unclear. Germline loops: CDR1 SEHNR, CDR2 FQNEAQ (reference sequence). V lost 5 bases to trimming and J lost 4 bases, with 15 bases between them. The CDR3 totals 15 residues. The CDR3, as DNA: TGTGCCAGCAGCCCCCAACGGAGGTTGGGAAACACCATATATTTT. It encodes CASSPQRRLGNTIYF. The full variable domain, its missing parts supplied by reference TRBV7-9 and TRBJ1-3, is DTGVSQNPRHKITKRGQNVTFRCDPISEHNRLYWYRQTLGQGPEFLTYFQNEAQLEKSRLLSDRFSAERPKGSFSTLEIQRTEQGDSAMYLCASSPQRRLGNTIYFGEGSWLTVV.

The rearrangement links TRBV9 to TRBJ1-1; TRBD1 agrees at 10 bases. CDR3 length: 15 residues. In germline, CDR1 is SGDLS, CDR2 YYNGEE. V dropped 4 bases and J dropped 3; count of bases not matched to a gene: 6. The CDR3 DNA follows: TGTGCCAGCAGCCGTGGCGGGACAGGGGACACTGAAGCTTTCTTT. Encoded protein: CASSRGGTGDTEAFF. Full variable domain (rest looked up from reference TRBV9 and TRBJ1-1): DSGVTQTPKHLITATGQRVTLRCSPRSGDLSVYWYQQSLDQGLQFLIQYYNGEERAKGNILERFSAQQFPDLHSELNLSSLELGDSALYFCASSRGGTGDTEAFFGQGTRLTVV.

The chain combines TRBV29-1 with TRBJ1-3; the match to TRBD1 covers 9 bases. J gave up 7 bases and V 7 bases, and 8 bases lay outside the gene matches. Germline V CDR1 and CDR2: SQVTM, ANQGSEA. This CDR3 spans 13 amino acids. The CDR3 here is CSATTGTGNTIYF. In DNA form, the CDR3 reads TGCAGCGCAACAACCGGGACAGGGAACACCATATATTTT.

The J gene is TRBJ2-1, the V gene TRBV5-1, with D possibly matching TRBD2 (5 bases). Germline V gene data show CDR1 as SGHRS and CDR2 as YFSETQ. This CDR3 region has 18 residues. V lost 0 bases and J 4 bases, leaving 20 bases between the germline ends. For the CDR3, the DNA is TGCGCCAGCAGCTTGGGCTTAAATTCGGTCGGCGGGTACAATGAGCAGTTCTTC. Its translation: CASSLGLNSVGGYNEQFF.

The CDR3 loop is CASSPGPGSAYGYTF. DNA for the CDR3: TGCGCCAGCAGCCCTGGTCCGGGTTCGGCCTATGGCTACACCTTC. J is TRBJ1-2 and V is TRBV5-1, with D unresolved. The germline CDR1 and CDR2 sequences are SGHRS and YFSETQ. The CDR3 length is 15 residues. Trimming left V 4 bases short and J 4 bases short, with 17 bases between.

The V gene is TRBV7-8, the J gene TRBJ2-7; 10 nucleotides line up with TRBD2. Per germline, CDR1 SGHVS and CDR2 FQNEAQ. J lost 7 bases, V lost 2 bases, and 5 bases had no gene match. The CDR3 extends over 14 amino acids. The DNA of the CDR3 is TGTGCCAGCAGCTTATTAAGCGGGGGGGTTGAGCAGTACTTC. Encoded protein: CASSLLSGGVEQYF.

The chain is built from TRBV5-1 and TRBJ1-3; unclear D gene. Trimming removed 4 bases from V and 0 bases from J, with 14 bases in between. The CDR3 loop spans 16 amino acids. The germline V gene has CDR1 SGHRS and CDR2 YFSETQ. The CDR3 region is CASSPYATFSGNTIYF. DNA for the CDR3: TGCGCCAGCAGCCCATATGCTACTTTCTCTGGAAACACCATATATTTT.

A single count supports this clone. This chain joins TRBV6-5 and TRBJ2-7; 8 bases fit TRBD2. V was pared by 4 bases and J by 2 bases, with 1 base of the junction left unmatched. There are 13 residues in the CDR3. In germline, CDR1 is MNHEY, CDR2 SVGAGI. The CDR3 is CASSLAGTYEQYF. DNA of the CDR3: TGTGCCAGCAGTTTAGCGGGGACCTACGAGCAGTACTTC.

This chain joins TRBV7-9 and TRBJ2-3, with D possibly TRBD1 on 6 matching bases. Germline values: CDR1 SEHNR, CDR2 FQNEAQ (reference sequence). V shed 5 bases and J shed 0 bases, with 21 bases lying between them. The CDR3 covers 18 residues. DNA of the CDR3: TGTGCCAGCAGCGTATCGTTAGGGGGAAAAGGAAGCACAGATACGCAGTATTTT. It encodes CASSVSLGGKGSTDTQYF.

V is TRBV5-4 and J is TRBJ1-1; TRBD1 matches at 9 bases. V shed 3 bases and J 1 base; nucleotides not matched to a gene: 1. The CDR3 is 14 amino acids. Looked up from germline, CDR1 is SGHNT and CDR2 is YYREEE (reference sequence). CDR3 coding DNA: TGTGCCAGCAGCTCGGGACAGGGGAACACTGAAGCTTTCTTT. Its translation is CASSSGQGNTEAFF.

This chain uses TRBV19 with TRBJ1-3, with D perhaps TRBD1 (5 bases). V was cut by 3 bases and J by 2 bases, with 8 bases left in between. Germline assignment: CDR1 LNHDA and CDR2 SQIVND (reference sequence). The CDR3 has 14 residues. This CDR3 reads CASSMGRAGNTIYF. The CDR3 DNA follows: TGTGCCAGTAGTATGGGCAGGGCTGGAAACACCATATATTTT.

This chain joins TRBV30 and TRBJ1-2, with 10 bases aligning to TRBD1. The J segment lost 5 bases and the V segment lost 3 bases, leaving 6 bases of the junction unmatched. The CDR3 is 14 amino acids. Germline CDR1 GTSNPN, CDR2 SVGIG (reference sequence). The CDR3 DNA reads as TGTGCCTGGAGGGGGACAGGGGCGAGGTATGGCTACACCTTC. Encoded protein: CAWRGTGARYGYTF.

V gene TRBV4-1 combines with J gene TRBJ2-1, with D maybe TRBD1 (6 bases). CDR1 and CDR2 (germline): MGHRA, YSYEKL. CDR3 size: 16 residues. V was trimmed by 3 bases and J by 6 bases, leaving 18 bases between them. The CDR3 nucleotides read TGCGCCAGCAGCCAGAGTATACAGGGAAGGTTCAATGAGCAGTTCTTC. Translation gives CASSQSIQGRFNEQFF.

This rearrangement joins TRBV9 to TRBJ1-5; tentatively, D is TRBD1 (5 bases). Trimming removed 4 bases from V and 4 bases from J, with 15 bases in between. The CDR3 is 15 residues long. CDR1 and CDR2 from the germline V gene are SGDLS and YYNGEE. The CDR3 region is CASSPDGGANQPQHF. The CDR3 bases are TGTGCCAGCAGCCCCGATGGTGGGGCGAATCAGCCCCAGCATTTT.